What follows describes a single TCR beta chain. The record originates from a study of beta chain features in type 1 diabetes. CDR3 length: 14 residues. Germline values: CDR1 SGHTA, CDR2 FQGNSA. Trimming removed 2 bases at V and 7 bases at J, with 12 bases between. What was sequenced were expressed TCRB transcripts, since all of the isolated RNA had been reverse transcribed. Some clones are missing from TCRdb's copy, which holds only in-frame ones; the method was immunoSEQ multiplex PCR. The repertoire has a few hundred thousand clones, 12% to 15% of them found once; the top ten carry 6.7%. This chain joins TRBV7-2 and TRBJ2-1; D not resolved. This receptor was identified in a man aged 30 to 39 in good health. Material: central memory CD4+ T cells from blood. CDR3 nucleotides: TGTGCCAGCAGCTTAATGACTGGAGCAAATGAGCAGTTCTTC. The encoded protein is CASSLMTGANEQFF.